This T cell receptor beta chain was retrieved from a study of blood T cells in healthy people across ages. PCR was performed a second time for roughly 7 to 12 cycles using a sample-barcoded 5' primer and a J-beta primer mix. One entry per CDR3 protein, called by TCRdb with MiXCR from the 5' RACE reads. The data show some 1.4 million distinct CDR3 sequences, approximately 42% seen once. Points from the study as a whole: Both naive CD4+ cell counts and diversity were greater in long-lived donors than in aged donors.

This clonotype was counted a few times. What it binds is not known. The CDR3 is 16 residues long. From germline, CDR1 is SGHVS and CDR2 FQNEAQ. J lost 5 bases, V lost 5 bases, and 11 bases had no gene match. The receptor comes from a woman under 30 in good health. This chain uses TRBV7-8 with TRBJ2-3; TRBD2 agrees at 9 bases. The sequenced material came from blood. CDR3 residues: CASSPRAGGPGDTQYF. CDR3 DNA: TGTGCCAGCAGCCCTCGGGCGGGAGGGCCCGGAGATACGCAGTATTTT.